The clone carrying this T cell receptor (beta chain) was counted ten times or more. Its target is not known. Trimming took 5 bases from V and 4 from J, leaving 8 bases between them. The CDR3 spans 12 residues. Per the germline V gene, CDR1 is PRHDT and CDR2 is FYEKMQ (reference sequence). What was amplified from RNA transcripts were TCR beta CDR3 regions. When the TCR CDR3 underwent first-round RT-PCR, the HTBI primer set was used. TCRdb itself ran the multiplex PCR reads through MiXCR, one entry per CDR3 protein. The table shows over 500,000 distinct CDR3 sequences, with roughly a sixth occurring only once. This sample is part of a study of T cells in Graves' hyperthyroidism and ophthalmopathy. Study-wide points: Ophthalmopathy was separated from stable hyperthyroidism by a 13 V-J model. Model-based prediction identified ophthalmopathy a median 6.5 months prior to its onset. The majority of expanded thyroid clonotypes above 0.001 also appeared in blood.

Clinical symptoms, serum thyroxine, TRAb, thyroid ultrasound and orbital computed tomography informed diagnoses. The sample consisted of blood. The receptor was derived from a woman between 18 and 29 years old with Graves' ophthalmopathy. J is TRBJ1-1 and V is TRBV13; D unresolved. The CDR3 DNA is TGTGCCAGCAGCCCCCGGGGCACTGAAGCTTTCTTT. Translated: CASSPRGTEAFF.